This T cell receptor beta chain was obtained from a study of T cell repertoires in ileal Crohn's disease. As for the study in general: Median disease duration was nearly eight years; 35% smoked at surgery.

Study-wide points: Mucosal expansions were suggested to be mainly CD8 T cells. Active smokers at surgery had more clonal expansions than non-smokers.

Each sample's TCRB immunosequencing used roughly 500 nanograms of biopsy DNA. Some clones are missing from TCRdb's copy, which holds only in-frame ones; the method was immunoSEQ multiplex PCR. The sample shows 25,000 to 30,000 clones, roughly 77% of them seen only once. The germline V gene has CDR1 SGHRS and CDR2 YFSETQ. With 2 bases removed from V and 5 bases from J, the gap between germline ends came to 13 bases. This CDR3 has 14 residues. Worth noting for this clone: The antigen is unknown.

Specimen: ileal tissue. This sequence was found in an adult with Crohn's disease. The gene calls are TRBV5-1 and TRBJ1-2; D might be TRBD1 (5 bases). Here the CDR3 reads CASSFGGSSYGYTF. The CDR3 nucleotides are TGCGCCAGCAGCTTTGGGGGGTCGAGTTATGGCTACACCTTC.